This entry lists 5 T cell receptor beta chains sequenced from one sample in a study of patients and donors after allogeneic stem cell transplantation. TCRdb recomputed calls from the RT-PCR reads with MiXCR, one row per CDR3 protein. Altogether about a million distinct CDR3 sequences are present, about a sixth being singletons, with the ten largest covering roughly 6.4%. Sequencing was performed on blood, either unsorted or a sorted T cell fraction (not recorded which). The receptors derive from a human donor who was either an allogeneic HSCT recipient or a stem cell or donor lymphocyte infusion donor (not recorded which). It is not recorded whose cells these are; they may come from a transplant donor.

The sample holds a few counts of this clonotype. This chain uses TRBV4-3 with TRBJ1-4; weak D call: TRBD1 (6 bases). From germline, CDR1 is LGHNA and CDR2 YSLEER. The CDR3 extends over 16 amino acids. The V end was cut by 0 bases, the J end by 6 bases, with 14 bases between. The CDR3 region is CASSQDGREGDEKLFF. The CDR3 nucleotides are TGCGCCAGCAGCCAAGATGGGAGGGAGGGGGATGAAAAACTGTTTTTT.

This chain joins TRBV5-1 and TRBJ1-2, with D possibly matching TRBD1 (5 bases). CDR3 length equals 16 residues. Trimming removed 3 bases at V and 5 bases at J, with 20 bases between. CDR1 and CDR2 (germline): SGHRS, YFSETQ. Written as DNA, the CDR3 is TGCGCCAGCAGCTCCCCAAGATGGGGCTCAAGTTATGGCTACACCTTC. It encodes CASSSPRWGSSYGYTF. Supplemented by reference TRBV5-1 and TRBJ1-2, the full variable domain reads KAGVTQTPRYLIKTRGQQVTLSCSPISGHRSVSWYQQTPGQGLQFLFEYFSETQRNKGNFPGRFSGRQFSNSRSEMNVSTLELGDSALYLCASSSPRWGSSYGYTFGSGTRLTVV.

V and J are TRBV2 and TRBJ1-5; no clear D gene. In germline, CDR1 is SNHLY, CDR2 FYNNEI. The CDR3 covers 13 residues. Trimming cost V 4 bases and J 6 bases, with 10 bases left between them. CDR3 nucleotide sequence: TGTGCCAGCAGTGTAGAGGCGACTCAGCCCCAGCATTTT. This gives the protein CASSVEATQPQHF.

This clonotype was detected a few times. The chain has TRBV12-3 or TRBV12-4 and TRBJ2-1; maybe TRBD2 (5 bases). The CDR3 consists of 13 residues. With 5 bases removed from V and 15 bases from J, the gap between germline ends came to 20 bases. The CDR3 loop reads CASSRPTEVSPFF. The CDR3 DNA follows: TGTGCCAGCAGTAGACCTACGGAGGTTTCGCCGTTCTTC.

This sequence joins TRBV7-2 and TRBJ2-5; 11 bases map to TRBD2. The CDR3 runs to 17 residues. V gave up 5 bases and J gave up 5 bases; unmatched junction bases: 13. Germline V gives CDR1 SGHTA, CDR2 FQGNSA. The CDR3 coding sequence is TGTGCCAGCAGCCCCCGGTTTAGCGGGAGGGTGCGGGAGACCCAGTACTTC. Translated, it gives CASSPRFSGRVRETQYF.